This T cell receptor beta chain stems from a study of identical twins. Overall study results and limits: Analyses based on zero insertions could be partly confounded by invariant MAIT and iNKT cells. Models underestimated how often monozygotic twins shared out-of-frame TCR alpha.

As for this clonotype: Antigen unknown.

Germline lookup yields CDR1 MNHNS and CDR2 SASEGT. The V end was cut by 5 bases, the J end by 0 bases, with 14 bases between. This CDR3 spans 16 amino acids. One entry per CDR3 protein results from TCRdb running MiXCR on the 5' RACE reads. The sample consists of 500,000 to 700,000 distinct CDR3 sequences, just over 7% of them appearing once. These data also featured in a second study, about yellow fever vaccine responses in identical twins.

The V and J genes are TRBV6-1 and TRBJ2-1; possibly TRBD2 for D (6 bases). Sample: PBMCs. The receptor comes from a woman between 18 and 29 years old in good health. CDR3 protein: CASSITGTGSYNEQFF. The CDR3 DNA sequence: TGTGCCAGCAGTATCACCGGGACTGGCTCCTACAATGAGCAGTTCTTC.